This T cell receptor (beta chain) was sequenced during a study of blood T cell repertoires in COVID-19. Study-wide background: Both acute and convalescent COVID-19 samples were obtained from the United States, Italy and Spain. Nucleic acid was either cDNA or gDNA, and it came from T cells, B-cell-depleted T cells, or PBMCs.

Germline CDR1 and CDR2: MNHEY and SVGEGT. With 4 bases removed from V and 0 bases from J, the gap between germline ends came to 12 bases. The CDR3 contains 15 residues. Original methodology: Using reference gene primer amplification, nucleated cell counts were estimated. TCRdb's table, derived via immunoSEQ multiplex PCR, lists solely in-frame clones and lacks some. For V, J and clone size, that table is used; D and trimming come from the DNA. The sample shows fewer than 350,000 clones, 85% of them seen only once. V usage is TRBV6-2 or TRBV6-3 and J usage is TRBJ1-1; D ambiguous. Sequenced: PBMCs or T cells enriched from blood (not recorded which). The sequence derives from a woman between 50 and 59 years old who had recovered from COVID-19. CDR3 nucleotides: TGTGCCAGCAGTTCAAGGGAGGCGATGAACACTGAAGCTTTCTTT. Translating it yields CASSSREAMNTEAFF.